The 9 T cell receptor beta chains below all came from one sample that was sequenced in a study of cytomegalovirus exposure and HLA in healthy donors. Primers for the PCR totalled 60 Vbeta and 13 Jbeta. TCRdb's table, derived via immunoSEQ multiplex PCR, lists solely in-frame clones and lacks some. In the table there are 120,000 to 150,000 clones, approximately 57% of which are singletons. The sequenced material came from PBMCs. The receptors were sampled from a male donor in good health and CMV-seronegative.

The gene calls are TRBV5-4 and TRBJ1-5; TRBD1 aligns across 8 bases. Germline V gene sequence: CDR1 SGHNT, CDR2 YYREEE (reference sequence). The CDR3 runs 12 residues. V shed 5 bases and J 9 bases; nucleotides not matched to a gene: 4. The CDR3 loop is CASRLDRGPQHF. CDR3 DNA: TGTGCCAGCAGATTAGACAGGGGGCCCCAGCATTTT.

The V call is TRBV9, the J call TRBJ1-2; tentatively, D is TRBD1 (5 bases). V shed 0 bases and J shed 0 bases, with 6 bases lying between them. The germline CDR1 and CDR2 sequences are SGDLS and YYNGEE. The CDR3 loop spans 14 amino acids. The chain's CDR3 is CASSVGGANYGYTF. CDR3 nucleotide sequence: TGTGCCAGCAGCGTAGGGGGGGCTAACTATGGCTACACCTTC.

The rearrangement uses TRBV5-6 and TRBJ2-1; 7 bases fit TRBD2. The germline V gene encodes CDR1 SGHDT and CDR2 YYEEEE. V gave up 0 bases and J gave up 6 bases; unmatched junction bases: 6. The CDR3 has 15 amino acids. The DNA for the CDR3 is TGTGCCAGCAGCTTGGTGGGGGGGGGTCCCAATGAGCAGTTCTTC. Protein product: CASSLVGGGPNEQFF. Combining the CDR3 with reference TRBV5-6 and TRBJ2-1 gives the whole variable domain DAGVTQSPTHLIKTRGQQVTLRCSPKSGHDTVSWYQQALGQGPQFIFQYYEEEERQRGNFPDRFSGHQFPNYSSELNVNALLLGDSALYLCASSLVGGGPNEQFFGPGTRLTVL.

This clone was detected only a few times. V gene TRBV18 combines with J gene TRBJ2-7, with 11 bases matching TRBD1. Germline V lookup: CDR1 KGHSH, CDR2 LQKENI. V shed 4 bases, J shed 6 bases, and the junction held 8 bases outside the gene matches. The CDR3 extends over 15 amino acids. The CDR3 reads CASSLGQGAVSEQYF. In nucleotides, the CDR3 is TGTGCCAGCTCACTTGGACAGGGGGCCGTTAGCGAGCAGTACTTC.

This clone has more than one count but fewer than ten. V usage is TRBV11-2 and J usage is TRBJ1-1; 12 bases are a match to TRBD1. V gave up 5 bases and J gave up 1 base; unmatched junction bases: 8. The CDR3 runs to 17 residues. Germline V gene data show CDR1 as SGHAT and CDR2 as FQNNGV. DNA of the CDR3: TGTGCCAGCAGCACCTGGGACAGGGGGCGCGGGAACACTGAAGCTTTCTTT. Its protein product is CASSTWDRGRGNTEAFF.

The chain has TRBV5-1 and TRBJ1-2; D uncertain. The V end lost 0 bases, the J end lost 4 bases, and 7 bases lay between the germline ends. The CDR3 extends over 13 amino acids. CDR1 is SGHRS, CDR2 YFSETQ, per germline. The CDR3 reads CASSLVTAYGYTF. The CDR3 DNA reads TGCGCCAGCAGCTTGGTTACAGCCTATGGCTACACCTTC. Drawing the rest from reference TRBV5-1 and TRBJ1-2, the complete variable domain is KAGVTQTPRYLIKTRGQQVTLSCSPISGHRSVSWYQQTPGQGLQFLFEYFSETQRNKGNFPGRFSGRQFSNSRSEMNVSTLELGDSALYLCASSLVTAYGYTFGSGTRLTVV.

V is TRBV9 and J is TRBJ1-1; a possible D gene is TRBD1 (5 bases). From germline, CDR1 is SGDLS and CDR2 YYNGEE. V gave up 5 bases and J gave up 3 bases, with 14 bases separating them. CDR3 length: 14 amino acids. The CDR3 sequence: CASSPGTYDTEAFF. The CDR3 DNA sequence: TGTGCCAGCAGTCCAGGGACTTATGACACTGAAGCTTTCTTT.

This clone occurred once. This chain uses TRBV21-1 with TRBJ2-1; the D call of TRBD1 is as the table states it, not checked on the DNA. TRBV21-1 counts as a pseudogene. The CDR3 length is 15 residues. For the CDR3, the DNA is TGTGCCAGCAGCCGTTTCGGGACAGGTGGGGAAGAGCAGTTCTTC. Protein product: CASSRFGTGGEEQFF.

The rearrangement joins TRBV6-5 to TRBJ1-2; 8 positions agree with TRBD1. The CDR3 length is 14 residues. Per germline, CDR1 MNHEY and CDR2 SVGAGI. Trimming cost V 2 bases and J 6 bases; bases outside gene matches: 5. The CDR3 DNA is TGTGCCAGCAGTTACATCCCAGGGGGCGATGGCTACACCTTC. This sequence encodes CASSYIPGGDGYTF.